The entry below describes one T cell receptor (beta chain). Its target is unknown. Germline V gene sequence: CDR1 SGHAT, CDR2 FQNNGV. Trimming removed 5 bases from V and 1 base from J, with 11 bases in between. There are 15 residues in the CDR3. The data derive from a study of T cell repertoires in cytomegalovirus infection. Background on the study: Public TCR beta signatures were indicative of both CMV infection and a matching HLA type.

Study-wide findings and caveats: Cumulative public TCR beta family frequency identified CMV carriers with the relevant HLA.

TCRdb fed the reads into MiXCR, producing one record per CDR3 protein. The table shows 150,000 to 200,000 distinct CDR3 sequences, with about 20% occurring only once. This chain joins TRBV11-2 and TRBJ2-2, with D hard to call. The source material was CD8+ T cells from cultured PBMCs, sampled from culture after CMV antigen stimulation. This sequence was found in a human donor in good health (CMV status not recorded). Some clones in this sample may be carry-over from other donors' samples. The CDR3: CASSPPSRNTGELFF. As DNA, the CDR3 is TGTGCCAGCAGCCCACCATCCAGGAACACCGGGGAGCTGTTTTTT.